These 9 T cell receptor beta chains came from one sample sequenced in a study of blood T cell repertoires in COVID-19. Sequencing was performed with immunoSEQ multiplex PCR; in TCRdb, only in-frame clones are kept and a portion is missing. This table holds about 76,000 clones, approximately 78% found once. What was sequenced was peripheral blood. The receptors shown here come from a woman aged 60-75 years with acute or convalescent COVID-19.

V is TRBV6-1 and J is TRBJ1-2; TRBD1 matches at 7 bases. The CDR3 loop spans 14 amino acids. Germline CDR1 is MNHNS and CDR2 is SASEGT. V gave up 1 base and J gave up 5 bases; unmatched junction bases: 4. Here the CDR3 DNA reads TGTGCCAGCAGTGAAGATCCAGGGGGGTATGGCTACACCTTC. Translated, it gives CASSEDPGGYGYTF.

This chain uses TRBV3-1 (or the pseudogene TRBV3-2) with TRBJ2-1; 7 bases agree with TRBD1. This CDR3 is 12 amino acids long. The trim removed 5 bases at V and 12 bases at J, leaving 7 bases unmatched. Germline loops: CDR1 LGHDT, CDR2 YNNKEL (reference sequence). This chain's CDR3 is CASSSTGDGQFF. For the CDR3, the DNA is TGTGCCAGCAGCTCAACAGGGGATGGGCAGTTCTTC.

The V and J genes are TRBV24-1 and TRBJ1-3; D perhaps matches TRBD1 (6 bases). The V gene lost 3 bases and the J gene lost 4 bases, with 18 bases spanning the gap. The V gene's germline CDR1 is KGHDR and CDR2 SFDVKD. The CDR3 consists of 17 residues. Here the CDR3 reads CATSDQHRQEAGNTIYF. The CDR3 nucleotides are TGTGCCACCAGTGATCAGCACCGACAGGAAGCGGGAAACACCATATATTTT.

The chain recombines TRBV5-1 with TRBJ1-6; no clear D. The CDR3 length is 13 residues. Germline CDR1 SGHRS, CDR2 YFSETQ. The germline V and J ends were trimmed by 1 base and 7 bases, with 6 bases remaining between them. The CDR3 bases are TGCGCCAGCAGCTTGAATCGGAATTCACCCCTCCACTTT. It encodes CASSLNRNSPLHF. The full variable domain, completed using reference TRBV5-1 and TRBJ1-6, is KAGVTQTPRYLIKTRGQQVTLSCSPISGHRSVSWYQQTPGQGLQFLFEYFSETQRNKGNFPGRFSGRQFSNSRSEMNVSTLELGDSALYLCASSLNRNSPLHFGNGTRLTVT.

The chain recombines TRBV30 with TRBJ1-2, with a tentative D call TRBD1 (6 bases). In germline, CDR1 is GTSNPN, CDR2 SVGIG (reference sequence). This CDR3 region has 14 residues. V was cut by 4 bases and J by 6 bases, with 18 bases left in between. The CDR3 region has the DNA TGTGCCTGGACCCAAGGGGGAGGGTCTAATGGCTACACCTTC. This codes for CAWTQGGGSNGYTF.

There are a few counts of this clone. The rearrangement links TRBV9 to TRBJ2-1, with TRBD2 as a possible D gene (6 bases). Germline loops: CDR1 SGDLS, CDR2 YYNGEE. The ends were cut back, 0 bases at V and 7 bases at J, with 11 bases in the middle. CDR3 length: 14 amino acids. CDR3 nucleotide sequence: TGTGCCAGCAGCGTAGGGTTGGGGGGAAATGAGCAGTTCTTC. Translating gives CASSVGLGGNEQFF.

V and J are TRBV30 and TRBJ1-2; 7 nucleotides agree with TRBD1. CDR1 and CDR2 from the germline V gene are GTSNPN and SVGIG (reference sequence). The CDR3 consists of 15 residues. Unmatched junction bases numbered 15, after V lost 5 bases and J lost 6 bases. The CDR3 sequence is CAWSQGLGTANGYTF. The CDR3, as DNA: TGTGCCTGGTCTCAAGGACTGGGGACAGCTAATGGCTACACCTTC.

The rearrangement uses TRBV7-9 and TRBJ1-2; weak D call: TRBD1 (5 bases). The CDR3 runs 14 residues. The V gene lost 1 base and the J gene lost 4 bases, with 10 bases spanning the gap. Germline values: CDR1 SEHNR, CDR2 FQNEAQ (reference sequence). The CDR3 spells CASSLEGLGYGYTF. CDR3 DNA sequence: TGTGCCAGCAGCTTAGAGGGACTCGGCTATGGCTACACCTTC. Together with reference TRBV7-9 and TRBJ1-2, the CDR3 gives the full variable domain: DTGVSQNPRHKITKRGQNVTFRCDPISEHNRLYWYRQTLGQGPEFLTYFQNEAQLEKSRLLSDRFSAERPKGSFSTLEIQRTEQGDSAMYLCASSLEGLGYGYTFGSGTRLTVV.

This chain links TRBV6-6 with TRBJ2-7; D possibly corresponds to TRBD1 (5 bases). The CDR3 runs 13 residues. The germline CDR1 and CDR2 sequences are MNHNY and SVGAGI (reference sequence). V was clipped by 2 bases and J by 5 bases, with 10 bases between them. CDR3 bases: TGTGCCAGCAGTTACCCGCAGGGAAACGAGCAGTACGTC. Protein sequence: CASSYPQGNEQYV.